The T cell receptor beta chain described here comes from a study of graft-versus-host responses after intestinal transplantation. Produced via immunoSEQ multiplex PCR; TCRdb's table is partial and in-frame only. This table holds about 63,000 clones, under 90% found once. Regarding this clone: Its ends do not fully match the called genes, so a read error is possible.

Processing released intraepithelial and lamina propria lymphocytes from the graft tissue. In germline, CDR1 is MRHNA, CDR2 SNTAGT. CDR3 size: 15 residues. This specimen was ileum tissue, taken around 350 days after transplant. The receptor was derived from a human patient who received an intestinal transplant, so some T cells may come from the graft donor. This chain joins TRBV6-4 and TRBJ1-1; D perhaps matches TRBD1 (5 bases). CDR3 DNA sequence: TGTGCCAGCAGTGACTCCCAACCGGGGACGGGCAATAGGGTCTTT. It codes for CASSDSQPGTGNRVF.